This record covers a single T cell receptor beta chain. This sample is drawn from a study of blood T cell repertoires in COVID-19. The trim removed 0 bases at V and 7 bases at J, leaving 6 bases unmatched. The CDR3 contains 16 residues. CDR1 and CDR2 from the germline V gene are LGHNA and YSLEER. TCRdb's table, derived via immunoSEQ multiplex PCR, lists solely in-frame clones and lacks some. The sample includes more than 300,000 clones, 80% to 90% seen only once; the top ten take roughly a tenth. J is TRBJ2-1 and V is TRBV4-3, with 10 bases that match TRBD2. Sequencing was carried out using peripheral blood. This clonotype originated in a woman in her twenties or thirties with COVID-19, enrolled during active disease. The CDR3 sequence is CASSQEIAGGLNEQFF. Written as DNA, the CDR3 is TGCGCCAGCAGCCAAGAGATAGCGGGAGGTTTGAATGAGCAGTTCTTC.